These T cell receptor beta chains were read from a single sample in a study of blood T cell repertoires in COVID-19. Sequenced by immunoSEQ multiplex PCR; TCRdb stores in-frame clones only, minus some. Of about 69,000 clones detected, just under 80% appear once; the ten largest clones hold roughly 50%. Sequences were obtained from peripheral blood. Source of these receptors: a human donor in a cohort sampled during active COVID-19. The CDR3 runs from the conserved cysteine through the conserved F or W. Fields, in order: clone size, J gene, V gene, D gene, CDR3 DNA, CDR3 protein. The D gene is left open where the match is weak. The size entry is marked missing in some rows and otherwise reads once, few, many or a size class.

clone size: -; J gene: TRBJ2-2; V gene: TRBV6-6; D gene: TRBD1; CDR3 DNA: TGTGCCAGCAGTTCGACAGGGCCCACCGGGGAGCTGTTTTTT; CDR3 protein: CASSSTGPTGELFF
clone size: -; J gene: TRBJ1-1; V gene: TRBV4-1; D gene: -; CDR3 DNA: TGCGCCAGCAGCCAAGACAGGCTTCTGAACACTGAAGCTTTCTTT; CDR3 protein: CASSQDRLLNTEAFF
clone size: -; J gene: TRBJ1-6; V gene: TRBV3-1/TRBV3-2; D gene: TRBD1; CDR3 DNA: TGTGCCAGCAGCCAAGGGACAGGGATAACACCCCTCCACTTT; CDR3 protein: CASSQGTGITPLHF
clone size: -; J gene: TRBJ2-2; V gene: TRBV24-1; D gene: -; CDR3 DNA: TGTGCCACCAGTTTTTGGCGGCGCACCGGGGAGCTGTTTTTT; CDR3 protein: CATSFWRRTGELFF
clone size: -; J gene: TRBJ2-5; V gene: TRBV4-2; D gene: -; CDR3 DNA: TGTGCCAGCAGCCCCGGACACGGAGATGAGACCCAGTACTTC; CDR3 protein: CASSPGHGDETQYF
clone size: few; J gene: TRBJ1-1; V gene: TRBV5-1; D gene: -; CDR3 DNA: TGCGCCAGCAGAGTACAGGGCGGGAACACTGAAGCTTTCTTT; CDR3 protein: CASRVQGGNTEAFF
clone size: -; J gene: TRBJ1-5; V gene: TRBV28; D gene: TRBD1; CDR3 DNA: TGTGCCAGCAGTTTACTCGGGACAGGGGGCAATCAGCCCCAGCATTTT; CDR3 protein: CASSLLGTGGNQPQHF
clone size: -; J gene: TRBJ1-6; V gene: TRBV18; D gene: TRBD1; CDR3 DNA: TGTGCCAGCTCACCACAGGGGGCCCTCTATAATTCACCCCTCCACTTT; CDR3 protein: CASSPQGALYNSPLHF
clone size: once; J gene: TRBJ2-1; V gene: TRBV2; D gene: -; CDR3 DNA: TGTGCCTCCGGGGGTTTTGAGCAGTTCTTC; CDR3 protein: CASGGFEQFF
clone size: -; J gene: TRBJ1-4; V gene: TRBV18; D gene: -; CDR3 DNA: TGTGCCAGCTCACCCCCCGGTTGGAGAACCACAACTAATGAAAAACTGTTTTTT; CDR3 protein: CASSPPGWRTTTNEKLFF
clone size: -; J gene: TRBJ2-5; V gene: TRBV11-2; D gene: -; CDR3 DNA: TGTGCCAGCAGCTTAGCCCCGCAGGGACTCCAAGAGACCCAGTACTTC; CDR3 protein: CASSLAPQGLQETQYF
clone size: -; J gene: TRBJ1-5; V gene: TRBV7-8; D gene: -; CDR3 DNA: TGTGCCAGCAGCTTAGCGGTGAGCGGCGACGGCAATCAGCCCCAGCATTTT; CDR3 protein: CASSLAVSGDGNQPQHF
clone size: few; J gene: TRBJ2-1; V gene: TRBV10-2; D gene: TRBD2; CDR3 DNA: TGCGCCAGCAGTGAGCCCAGGACTAGCGGGAGGGCCGATGAGCAGTTCTTC; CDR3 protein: CASSEPRTSGRADEQFF
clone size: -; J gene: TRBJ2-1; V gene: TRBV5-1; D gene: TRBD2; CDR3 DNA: TGCGCCAGCAGCCCGAGGTCGGCTAGCGGCCTGTGGGCGGAGCAGTTCTTC; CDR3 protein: CASSPRSASGLWAEQFF
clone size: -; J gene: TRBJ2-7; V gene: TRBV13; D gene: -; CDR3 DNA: TGTGCCAGCAGCGAGGGCCACGAGCAGTACTTC; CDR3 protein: CASSEGHEQYF
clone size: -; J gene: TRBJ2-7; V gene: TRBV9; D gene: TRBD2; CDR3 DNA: TGTGCCAGCAGCGCGGGGCCGACTAGCGGATCCTACGAGCAGTACTTC; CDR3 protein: CASSAGPTSGSYEQYF
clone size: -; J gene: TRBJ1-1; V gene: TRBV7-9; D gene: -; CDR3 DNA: TGTGCCAGCAGAATTGGCGCAGAGGGCACTGAAGCTTTCTTT; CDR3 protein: CASRIGAEGTEAFF
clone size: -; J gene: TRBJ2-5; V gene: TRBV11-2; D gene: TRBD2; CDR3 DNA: TGTGCCAGCAGCCCGATAGCGGGACAAGAGACCCAGTACTTC; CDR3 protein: CASSPIAGQETQYF
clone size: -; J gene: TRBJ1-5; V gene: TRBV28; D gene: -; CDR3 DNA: TGTGCCAGCAATCGGGATAGCAATCAGCCCCAGCATTTT; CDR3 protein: CASNRDSNQPQHF
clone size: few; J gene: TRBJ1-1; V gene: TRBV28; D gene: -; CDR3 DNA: TGTGCCAGCAGTTTTAACGCGGTCACTGAAGCTTTCTTT; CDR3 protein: CASSFNAVTEAFF
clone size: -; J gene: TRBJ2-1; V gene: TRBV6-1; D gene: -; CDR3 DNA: TGTGCCAGCAGCGAAGAAGTGAGCTCCTACAATGAGCAGTTCTTC; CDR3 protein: CASSEEVSSYNEQFF
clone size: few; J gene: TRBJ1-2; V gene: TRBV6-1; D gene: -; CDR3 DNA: TGTGCCAGCAGTGAACTGGGCTTGGGTGGCTACACCTTC; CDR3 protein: CASSELGLGGYTF
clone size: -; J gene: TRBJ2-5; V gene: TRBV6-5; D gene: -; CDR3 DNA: TGTGCCAGCAGGAACGACTTAGCGTCGGAGACCCAGTACTTC; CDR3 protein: CASRNDLASETQYF
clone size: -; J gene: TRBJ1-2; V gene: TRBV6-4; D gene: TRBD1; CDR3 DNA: TGTGCCAGCACCCCGACAGGGGCTAACTATGGCTACACCTTC; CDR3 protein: CASTPTGANYGYTF
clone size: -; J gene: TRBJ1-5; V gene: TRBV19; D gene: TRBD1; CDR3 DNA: TGTGCCACCCAATTGGGGACAGGGGGCGGTCAGCCCCAGCATTTT; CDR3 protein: CATQLGTGGGQPQHF
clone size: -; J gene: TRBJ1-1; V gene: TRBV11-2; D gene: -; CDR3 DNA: TGTGCCAGCAGCTTAGGGCAGGGGAGCACTGAAGCTTTCTTT; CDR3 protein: CASSLGQGSTEAFF
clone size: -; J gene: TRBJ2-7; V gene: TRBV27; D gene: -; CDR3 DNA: TGTGCCAGCAGCCCACAGGGTATAGGTACCTACGAGCAGTACTTC; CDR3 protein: CASSPQGIGTYEQYF
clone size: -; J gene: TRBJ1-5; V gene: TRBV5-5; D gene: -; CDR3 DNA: TGTGCCAGCAGCCGGATTGGGGGCGAGAGAAATCAGCCCCAGCATTTT; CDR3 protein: CASSRIGGERNQPQHF
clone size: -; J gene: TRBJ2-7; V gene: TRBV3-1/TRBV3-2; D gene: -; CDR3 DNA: TGTGCCAGCAGCTACTCCTACGAGCAGTACTTC; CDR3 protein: CASSYSYEQYF
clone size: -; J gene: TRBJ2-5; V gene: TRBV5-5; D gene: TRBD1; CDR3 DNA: TGTGCCAGCAGCCCCTCGGGACAGGGGGCTACAGAGACCCAGTACTTC; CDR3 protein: CASSPSGQGATETQYF
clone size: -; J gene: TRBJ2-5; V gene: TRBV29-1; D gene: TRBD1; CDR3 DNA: TGCAGCGTGGACAGGGGAGAAGGGACCCAGTACTTC; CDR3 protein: CSVDRGEGTQYF
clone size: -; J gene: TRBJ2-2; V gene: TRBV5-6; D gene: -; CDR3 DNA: TGTGCCAGCAGCTTGTTCGCGTTTCACGCGAACACCGGGGAGCTGTTTTTT; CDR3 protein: CASSLFAFHANTGELFF
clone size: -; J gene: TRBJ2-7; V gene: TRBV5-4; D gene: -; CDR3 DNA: TGTGCCAGCAGCTTGGGTACCCTCAGCTCCTACGAGCAGTACTTC; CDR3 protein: CASSLGTLSSYEQYF
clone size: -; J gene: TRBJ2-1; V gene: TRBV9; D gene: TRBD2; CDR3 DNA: TGTGCCAGCAGCCCCCGGGGTAGCGGGAGGGGCGATGAGCAGTTCTTC; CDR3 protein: CASSPRGSGRGDEQFF
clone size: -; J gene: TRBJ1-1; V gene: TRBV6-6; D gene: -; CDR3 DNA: TGTGCCAGCAGTTTTGGAGGATATGACACTGAAGCTTTCTTT; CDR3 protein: CASSFGGYDTEAFF
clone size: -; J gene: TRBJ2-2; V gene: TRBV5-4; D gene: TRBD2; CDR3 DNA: TGTGCCAGCAGCCTAGGACTAGAGCCCACCGGGGAGCTGTTTTTT; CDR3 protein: CASSLGLEPTGELFF
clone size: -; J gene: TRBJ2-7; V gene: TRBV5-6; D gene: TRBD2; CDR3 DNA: TGTGCCAGCAGCCCTGTTGGACTAGCGGGAGATTTCGAGCAGTACTTC; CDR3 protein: CASSPVGLAGDFEQYF
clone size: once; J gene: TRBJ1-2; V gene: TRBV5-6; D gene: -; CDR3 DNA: TGTGCCAGCAGCGCCGGTCACAGATTTTCCTATGGCTACACCTTC; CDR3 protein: CASSAGHRFSYGYTF
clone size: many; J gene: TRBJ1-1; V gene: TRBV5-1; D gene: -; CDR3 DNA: TGCGCCAGCAGCTTGGGTGGGGCTGGCACTGAAGCTTTCTTT; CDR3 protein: CASSLGGAGTEAFF
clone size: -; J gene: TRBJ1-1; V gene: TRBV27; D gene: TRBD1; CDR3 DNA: TGTGCCAGCAGTTTATTTAGCAGGGGGCGTAGCACTGAAGCTTTCTTT; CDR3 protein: CASSLFSRGRSTEAFF
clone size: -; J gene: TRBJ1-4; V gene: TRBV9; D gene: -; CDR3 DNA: TGTGCCAGCAGCGTCGGGGGAACTCGCGAAAAACTGTTTTTT; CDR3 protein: CASSVGGTREKLFF
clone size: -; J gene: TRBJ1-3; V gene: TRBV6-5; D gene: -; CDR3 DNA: TGTGCCAGCAGCCTGAGGGGGAGCTCTGGAAACACCATATATTTT; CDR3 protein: CASSLRGSSGNTIYF
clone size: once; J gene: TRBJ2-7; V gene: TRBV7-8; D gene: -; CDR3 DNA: TGTGCCACCTTGGGGGCCCTGACATCCTACGAGCAGTACTTC; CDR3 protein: CATLGALTSYEQYF
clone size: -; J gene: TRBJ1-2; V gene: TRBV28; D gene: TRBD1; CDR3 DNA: TGTGCCAGCAGTTCAGGGGGCAGGGGCTACACCTTC; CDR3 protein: CASSSGGRGYTF
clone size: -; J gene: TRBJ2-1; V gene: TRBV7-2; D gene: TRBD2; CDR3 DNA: TGTGCCAGCAGCTTATCCCAACTAGCGGGAGGGGATGAGCAGTTCTTC; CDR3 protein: CASSLSQLAGGDEQFF
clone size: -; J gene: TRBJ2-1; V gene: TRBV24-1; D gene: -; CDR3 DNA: TGTGCCACCAGTGAAAATGATCGGGAGAATGAGCAGTTCTTC; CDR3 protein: CATSENDRENEQFF
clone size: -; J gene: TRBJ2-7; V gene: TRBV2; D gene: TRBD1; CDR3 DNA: TGTGCCAGCAGCCCGGGACAGGGGGACTGGGAGCAGTACTTC; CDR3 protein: CASSPGQGDWEQYF
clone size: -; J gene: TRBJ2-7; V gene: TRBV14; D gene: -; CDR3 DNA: TGTGCCAGCAGCCAAGGAGCGGCACGCTCCTACGAGCAGTACTTC; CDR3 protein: CASSQGAARSYEQYF
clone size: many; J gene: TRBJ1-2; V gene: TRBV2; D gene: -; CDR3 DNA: TGTGCCAGTTTGGACAGTTTAGACTATGGCTACACCTTC; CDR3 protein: CASLDSLDYGYTF
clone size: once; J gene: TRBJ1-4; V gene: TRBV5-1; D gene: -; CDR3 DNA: TGCGCCAGCAGCTTGGCCGGGGGGACGGTGGGTGAAAAACTGTTTTTT; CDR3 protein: CASSLAGGTVGEKLFF
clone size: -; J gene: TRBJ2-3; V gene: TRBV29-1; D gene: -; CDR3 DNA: TGCAGCGTTGCAGGGCGCACAGATACGCAGTATTTT; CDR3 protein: CSVAGRTDTQYF
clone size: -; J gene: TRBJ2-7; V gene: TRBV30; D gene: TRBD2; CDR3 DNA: TGTGCCTGGAGTGTACGGACTAGGCCATATGAGCAGTACTTC; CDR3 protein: CAWSVRTRPYEQYF
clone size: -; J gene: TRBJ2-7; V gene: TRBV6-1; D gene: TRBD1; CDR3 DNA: TGTGCCAGCAGTGAAGGCAGGGGGCGCATCCACGAGCAGTACTTC; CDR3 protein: CASSEGRGRIHEQYF